This paragraph covers one TCR beta chain sequence. Other DNA sequences in this sample translate to the same CDR3. The method was immunoSEQ multiplex PCR; TCRdb's version includes in-frame clones alone and lacks a portion of them. The table has about 480,000 clones, around 79% seen once. These data originate in a study of shared clonotypes between healthy human individuals. V shed 3 bases and J shed 4 bases, with 12 bases lying between them. Per the germline V gene, CDR1 is MDHEN and CDR2 is SYDVKM. This CDR3 is built from 14 residues. This TCR was recovered from a woman aged 40 to 55 in good health. Some clones in this sample may be carry-over from other donors' samples. The chain recombines TRBV28 with TRBJ1-1; D remains ambiguous. Sequences were obtained from PBMCs. CDR3 DNA: TGTGCCAGCAGTTTGGGTAGATTAGGCACTGAAGCTTTCTTT. Translating gives CASSLGRLGTEAFF.